This T cell receptor beta chain is from a study of PD-1 blockade in classical Hodgkin lymphoma. Findings and limits, study-wide: Why the repertoires differ is still unclear, perhaps disease activity or prior therapy. According to reports, newly diagnosed patients had lower baseline TCR diversity than healthy donors, and relapsed/refractory patients had lower baseline TCR diversity still.

This CDR3 is built from 16 residues. J was trimmed by 1 base and V by 4 bases; bases with no gene match: 9. Germline V gene sequence: CDR1 SNHLY, CDR2 FYNNEI. As for this clone: Its antigen is still unknown.

Time point here: newly diagnosed, previously untreated cHL patient sample. As a comparison, the study used PBMCs from newly diagnosed, untreated classical Hodgkin lymphoma. Sequencing used immunoSEQ multiplex PCR; TCRdb keeps in-frame clones, though not all of them. The sample records 70,000 or so clones, over 90% being singletons. The chain couples TRBV2 to TRBJ1-1; 7 nucleotides agree with TRBD1. Material: peripheral blood mononuclear cells (PBMCs). This receptor was identified in a human donor with classical Hodgkin lymphoma. For the CDR3, the DNA is TGTGCCAGCAGTGTACAGGGGCCTCCCTCGAACACTGAAGCTTTCTTT. Residues: CASSVQGPPSNTEAFF. Complete variable domain (other parts from reference TRBV2 and TRBJ1-1): EPEVTQTPSHQVTQMGQEVILRCVPISNHLYFYWYRQILGQKVEFLVSFYNNEISEKSEIFDDQFSVERPDGSNFTLKIRSTKLEDSAMYFCASSVQGPPSNTEAFFGQGTRLTVV.